The 9 T cell receptor beta chains reported below all come from one sample, sequenced in a study of cytomegalovirus exposure and HLA in healthy donors listed by TCRdb under 2017. The method behind the library was the immunoSEQ multiplex PCR assay. For the multiplex PCR, a mixture combining 60 forward primers for TCR Vbeta segments and 13 reverse primers for TCR Jbeta segments was used. TCRdb limited this immuneACCESS table to in-frame rearrangements with V and J called. A share of clones is missing; checked studies link under half to unresolved V genes, and the rest is unexplained. This sample holds about 190,000 clones; roughly 87% were observed only once. The ten largest clones take up around 1% of the sample. The specimen was PBMCs. These receptors came from a boy between 2 and 10 years old in good health and CMV-seronegative.

This rearrangement joins TRBV30 to TRBJ2-7; a possible D gene is TRBD2 (5 bases). With 2 bases removed from V and 5 bases from J, the gap between germline ends came to 25 bases. Germline values: CDR1 GTSNPN, CDR2 SVGIG (reference sequence). The length of the CDR3 is 17 residues. The CDR3 reads CAWSISNRLARPNEQYF. CDR3 sequence (DNA): TGTGCCTGGAGTATCTCCAATCGGCTAGCCCGGCCTAACGAGCAGTACTTC.

To note about this clone: Distinct nucleotide sequences in the sample also encode this CDR3. This chain links TRBV28 with TRBJ1-2; D perhaps matches TRBD1 (5 bases). This CDR3 region has 12 residues. Trimming stripped 5 bases from V and 4 bases from J, with 8 bases between. Germline CDR1 is MDHEN and CDR2 is SYDVKM. The CDR3 spells CASSPTGYGYTF. Written as DNA, the CDR3 is TGTGCCAGCAGTCCTACAGGCTATGGCTACACCTTC.

The chain couples TRBV9 to TRBJ1-1; no clear D gene. Germline-derived CDR1 and CDR2 are SGDLS and YYNGEE. This CDR3 spans 15 amino acids. With 0 bases removed from V and 2 bases from J, the gap between germline ends came to 11 bases. CDR3 sequence (DNA): TGTGCCAGCAGCGTAGGTGTCGCGGCCAACACTGAAGCTTTCTTT. It encodes CASSVGVAANTEAFF.

V usage is TRBV6-1 and J usage is TRBJ2-7; D unresolved. There are 14 residues in the CDR3. V lost 10 bases to trimming and J lost 0 bases, with 16 bases between them. The germline gives CDR1 MNHNS, CDR2 SASEGT. The CDR3 here is CATHVPRSSYEQYF. The DNA for the CDR3 is TGTGCCACCCATGTCCCTCGGAGCTCCTACGAGCAGTACTTC.

This sequence joins TRBV10-3 and TRBJ1-5; maybe TRBD1 (5 bases). Trimming removed 10 bases at V and 3 bases at J, with 16 bases between. The CDR3 loop spans 14 amino acids. Germline V CDR1 and CDR2: ENHRY, SYGVKD. The CDR3 reads CASGRQGLNQPQHF. The CDR3 bases are TGTGCCAGCGGTCGCCAGGGCCTCAATCAGCCCCAGCATTTT.

In this sample, this clone turned up once. The genes are TRBV7-3 and TRBJ2-5; 9 positions match TRBD1. The DNA end is more similar to TRBJ2-7, so the J call may be wrong. This CDR3 comprises 18 residues. Germline V gene data show CDR1 as SGHTA and CDR2 as FQGTGA. CDR3 amino acids: CASSAFATGGASDSEQYF. The CDR3 DNA reads as TGTGCCAGCAGCGCTTTTGCAACAGGGGGCGCGTCCGACTCCGAGCAGTACTTC.

The chain carries TRBV5-1 and TRBJ2-2; the match to TRBD1 covers 7 bases. Trimming cost V 6 bases and J 0 bases; bases outside gene matches: 2. The germline CDR1 and CDR2 sequences are SGHRS and YFSETQ. The CDR3 consists of 14 residues. Written as DNA, the CDR3 is TGCGCCAGCACCGGACAGGCGAACACCGGGGAGCTGTTTTTT. This gives the protein CASTGQANTGELFF. The full variable domain, with the rest looked up from reference TRBV5-1 and TRBJ2-2, is KAGVTQTPRYLIKTRGQQVTLSCSPISGHRSVSWYQQTPGQGLQFLFEYFSETQRNKGNFPGRFSGRQFSNSRSEMNVSTLELGDSALYLCASTGQANTGELFFGEGSRLTVL.

The chain employs TRBV9 and TRBJ1-2; tentatively, D is TRBD1 (6 bases). The length of the CDR3 is 12 residues. Germline values: CDR1 SGDLS, CDR2 YYNGEE. V shed 0 bases and J shed 6 bases, with 6 bases lying between them. This CDR3 is CASSVEGDGYTF. CDR3 coding DNA: TGTGCCAGCAGCGTAGAGGGGGATGGCTACACCTTC.

At least ten counts were recorded for this clone. The chain is built from TRBV6-4 and TRBJ2-3; a weak D match, TRBD2 (7 bases). The V end was cut by 0 bases, the J end by 2 bases, with 9 bases between. The CDR3 runs 15 residues. Per the germline V gene, CDR1 is MRHNA and CDR2 is SNTAGT. This chain's CDR3 is CASSDSGGATDTQYF. CDR3 coding DNA: TGTGCCAGCAGTGACTCGGGGGGGGCCACAGATACGCAGTATTTT.